This entry is about one TCR beta chain. Its matching antigen is unknown. One base away lies a much larger clone, so this may be a sequencing read error. The CDR3 spans 17 residues. Germline V gives CDR1 SGHNT, CDR2 YYREEE (reference sequence). This record belongs to a study of tumor and adjacent non-tumor tissue in lung cancer. Study in general: Patients were aged about 30 to 80, some 10 men and 4 to 6 women, stage I to III.

A modified ARM-PCR protocol with three rounds of nested PCR amplified TCRbeta. Using its own MiXCR run on the multiplex PCR reads, TCRdb lists one record per CDR3 protein. The data show 95,000 to 150,000 distinct CDR3 sequences, roughly 64% seen once. RNA was extracted from bulk tissue without any cell sorting. Donors were chemotherapy-naive, newly diagnosed lung cancer surgical patients in China, August–late 2014. Study-wide results and limits: Patients with more diverse tumor TCRs had worse survival. Significantly higher TCR diversity was found in tumor than normal lung.

The TCR was taken from a man aged 30-40 years with non-small cell lung cancer. The chain employs TRBV5-4 and TRBJ1-4; D gene ambiguous. The sequenced sample consisted of lung tumor tissue. The CDR3 nucleotides are TGTGCCAGCAGCTTGGGAGCAGGCAGTGCAACTAATGAAGAACTGTTTTTT. This encodes CASSLGAGSATNEELFF.